Listed below are T cell receptor beta chains from one sample, sequenced in a study of T cell responses to AZD1222 COVID-19 vaccine. Profiled with immunoSEQ multiplex PCR; TCRdb holds only in-frame clones, not every one. The profile shows around 130,000 clones, over 90% of them singletons. Sequencing was performed on peripheral blood, taken on day 0 of AZD1222 vaccination. These receptors all come from an adult in good health. The CDR3 runs from the conserved cysteine through the conserved F or W. D genes are given only for firm matches. Not all rows give a size; the values are once, few, many and, for expanded clones, a class.

TRBJ1-1,NA,NA,TRBV19,TGTGCCGCATCAGGGACGTTGAACACTGAAGCTTTCTTT,CAASGTLNTEAFF
TRBJ1-6,NA,NA,TRBV6-5,TGTGCCAGCAGTTACTCGGGAATCGAGGGGTATTCACCCCTCCACTTT,CASSYSGIEGYSPLHF
TRBJ1-6,NA,TRBD1,TRBV9,TGTGCCAGCAGTACAGGGGGCGTTTCACCCCTCCACTTT,CASSTGGVSPLHF
TRBJ2-1,NA,NA,TRBV6-1,TGTGCCAGCAGTGAAGCTGCGAACTCCTACAATGAGCAGTTCTTC,CASSEAANSYNEQFF
TRBJ1-3,NA,NA,TRBV9,TGTGCCAGCAGCGTAGAGCCTGGAAACACCATATATTTT,CASSVEPGNTIYF
TRBJ2-1,once,NA,TRBV27,TGTGCCAGCAGTTTATCGAACTATATCAATGAGCAGTTCTTC,CASSLSNYINEQFF
TRBJ2-3,NA,NA,TRBV10-3,TGTGCCATCATGCTTACAGGGTCAACGAGGGATACGCAGTATTTT,CAIMLTGSTRDTQYF
TRBJ1-2,NA,NA,TRBV6-5,TGTGCCTCTCGACGGGCGGCCACATTTAACTATGGCTACACCTTC,CASRRAATFNYGYTF
TRBJ1-1,NA,NA,TRBV12-3/TRBV12-4,TGTGCCAGCAGCACGAGGAGGGGAGCTGAAGCTTTCTTT,CASSTRRGAEAFF
TRBJ1-2,NA,TRBD1,TRBV3-1/TRBV3-2,TGTGCCAGCAGCCCCGGGACAGGGTATGGCTACACCTTC,CASSPGTGYGYTF
TRBJ1-6,NA,NA,TRBV3-1/TRBV3-2,TGTGCCAGCAGCCACGGAACGACAGAACGCTATAATTCACCCCTCCACTTT,CASSHGTTERYNSPLHF
TRBJ1-4,NA,TRBD1,TRBV3-1/TRBV3-2,TGTGCCAGCACCGTGGGACAGCCTAATGAAAAACTGTTTTTT,CASTVGQPNEKLFF
TRBJ2-1,NA,TRBD2,TRBV3-1/TRBV3-2,TGTGCCAGCAGCCAGGAACTAGCGGTCTACAATGAGCAGTTCTTC,CASSQELAVYNEQFF
TRBJ1-1,NA,NA,TRBV15,TGTGCCACCAGCAGGGTGAACACTGAAGCTTTCTTT,CATSRVNTEAFF
TRBJ1-1,NA,TRBD1,TRBV6-5,TGTGCCAGCGCCCCGGACAGGGCAACTGAAGCTTTCTTT,CASAPDRATEAFF
TRBJ1-2,NA,NA,TRBV7-2,TGTGCCAGCAGCCCCTCGGCCGGAGGCTATGGCTACACCTTC,CASSPSAGGYGYTF
TRBJ1-1,NA,NA,TRBV11-2,TGTGCCAGCAGCGGACCCCGGGCGCCGAAGAACACTGAAGCTTTCTTT,CASSGPRAPKNTEAFF
TRBJ1-5,NA,NA,TRBV27,TGTGCCAGCAGTTTAATAGTGGATCGCAATCAGCCCCAGCATTTT,CASSLIVDRNQPQHF
TRBJ2-7,NA,NA,TRBV5-1,TGCGCCAGCAGCTTTGCAGGGGCCTACGAGCAGTACTTC,CASSFAGAYEQYF
TRBJ1-1,NA,TRBD1,TRBV4-1,TGCGCCAGCAGCCAGGGACAGGGTGGAACTGAAGCTTTCTTT,CASSQGQGGTEAFF
TRBJ1-2,once,NA,TRBV6-5,TGTGCCAGCAGAAACAGGCGACCCTATGGCTACACCTTC,CASRNRRPYGYTF
TRBJ1-2,NA,NA,TRBV6-4,TGTGCCAGCAGCCCCGTCGGGGGTGGGGGCTACACCTTC,CASSPVGGGGYTF
TRBJ2-2,NA,TRBD2,TRBV18,TGTGCCAGCTCACCACGGACTAGCGGGGGCCTCCGGGAGCTGTTTTTT,CASSPRTSGGLRELFF
TRBJ1-1,NA,NA,TRBV7-9,TGTGCCAGCAGTTTTGGGGCGGCTGGAGCTTTCTTT,CASSFGAAGAFF
TRBJ1-1,NA,NA,TRBV13,TGTGCCAGCAGCTTAAGGGACGACACTGAAGCTTTCTTT,CASSLRDDTEAFF
TRBJ1-3,NA,NA,TRBV6-1,TGTGCCAGCAGTGAAGCGGTATGGGTTCCCTCGGGTGGAAACACCATATATTTT,CASSEAVWVPSGGNTIYF
TRBJ1-1,NA,TRBD1,TRBV9,TGTGCCAGCAGCGCCCCCGGGGACAGGGGAGGCGTGGGCACTGAAGCTTTCTTT,CASSAPGDRGGVGTEAFF
TRBJ1-1,NA,NA,TRBV6-1,TGTGCCAGCAGTGAATGGTGGGGGGCCGGAGCTTTCTTT,CASSEWWGAGAFF
TRBJ1-1,NA,TRBD1,TRBV7-9,TGTGCCAGCAGCCTGGAACAGGGGGGAGCTTTCTTT,CASSLEQGGAFF
TRBJ2-3,NA,NA,TRBV6-5,TGTGCCAGCAACGGGGACACAGATACGCAGTATTTT,CASNGDTDTQYF
TRBJ2-7,NA,NA,TRBV7-3,TGTGCCAGCAGCTCGGGGGGCTCCGGGAACTACGAGCAGTACTTC,CASSSGGSGNYEQYF
TRBJ2-1,once,TRBD1,TRBV29-1,TGCAGCGTTGCCAGGGGGTTCAGCAATGAGCAGTTCTTC,CSVARGFSNEQFF
TRBJ2-2,NA,TRBD1,TRBV9,TGTGCCAGCAGCGTAGCTGCACTCGGACAGGGGACCGGGGAGCTGTTTTTT,CASSVAALGQGTGELFF
TRBJ2-5,NA,NA,TRBV5-8,TGTGCCAGCAGCTTTGGGGGGGAGACCCAGTACTTC,CASSFGGETQYF
TRBJ2-6,NA,TRBD1,TRBV2,TGTGCCAGCGGGCAGGGGGCCTCTGGGGCCAACGTCCTGACTTTC,CASGQGASGANVLTF
TRBJ1-2,once,NA,TRBV19,TGTGCCAGTAGTATCGACTGGGATAGCTATGGCTACACCTTC,CASSIDWDSYGYTF
TRBJ1-6,few,NA,TRBV18,TGTGCCAGCTCACCAGTAGGACGTGGTAACTCACCCCTCCACTTT,CASSPVGRGNSPLHF
TRBJ2-5,NA,NA,TRBV9,TGTGCCAGCAGCGTAGAAGGGGGGGCGCGCCAAGAGACCCAGTACTTC,CASSVEGGARQETQYF
TRBJ1-6,NA,NA,TRBV23-1,TGCGCCAGCAGTCAATCGGGGTGGGGAATTAGCTCCTATAATTCACCCCTCCACTTT,CASSQSGWGISSYNSPLHF
TRBJ1-2,NA,NA,TRBV12-5,TGTGCTAGTGGGACTGGGGACTCCACCAACTATGGCTACACCTTC,CASGTGDSTNYGYTF
TRBJ1-1,NA,NA,TRBV7-6,TGTGCCAGCAGCTTAGCGTCGGAGGGGAAGAACACTGAAGCTTTCTTT,CASSLASEGKNTEAFF
TRBJ1-4,NA,NA,TRBV5-8,TGTGCCACCCGGGGAGAGGGCAATGAAAAACTGTTTTTT,CATRGEGNEKLFF
TRBJ2-1,NA,NA,TRBV29-1,TGCAGCGGACAGAAGAGTGAGCAGTTCTTC,CSGQKSEQFF
TRBJ1-2,NA,NA,TRBV5-1,TGCGCCAGCAGCTCCCTGACCCTGGCGCAGGCCAGTGGCTACACCTTC,CASSSLTLAQASGYTF
TRBJ2-5,NA,NA,TRBV5-4,TGTGCCAGCAGCTCACCGACCCGCCCGGAGACCCAGTACTTC,CASSSPTRPETQYF
TRBJ1-1,once,TRBD1,TRBV7-8,TGTGCCAGCAGCTTAGTGGGGTGGACAGGGATGAACACTGAAGCTTTCTTT,CASSLVGWTGMNTEAFF
TRBJ1-4,NA,TRBD1,TRBV19,TGTGCCACCCGGGACAGGGGGCGCGGGACTAATGAAAAACTGTTTTTT,CATRDRGRGTNEKLFF
TRBJ1-1,NA,NA,TRBV11-2,TGTGCCAGCAGAAACGGACTCGCTGGATTGAACACTGAAGCTTTCTTT,CASRNGLAGLNTEAFF
TRBJ1-5,NA,NA,TRBV19,TGTGCCAGTAGCGGGACACTCTATAGCAATCAGCCCCAGCATTTT,CASSGTLYSNQPQHF
TRBJ1-2,NA,NA,TRBV10-3,TGTGCCATCAGTGAGTCGGGCAGAGCTAACTATGGCTACACCTTC,CAISESGRANYGYTF
TRBJ2-5,NA,TRBD2,TRBV14,TGTGCCAGCAGCGAGCGGGGAGGCTTCGGGACCCAGTACTTC,CASSERGGFGTQYF
TRBJ1-3,NA,NA,TRBV29-1,TGCAGCGTTGAGGGGGTGACTGGAAACACCATATATTTT,CSVEGVTGNTIYF
TRBJ2-1,NA,NA,TRBV6-1,TGTGCCAGCAGTGAAAATCGGTTTGGGGGGGAGCAGTTCTTC,CASSENRFGGEQFF
TRBJ1-5,NA,NA,TRBV24-1,TGTGCCATCACGGAAGGGGACGGGACGCCTGGCGATAGCAATCAGCCCCAGCATTTT,CAITEGDGTPGDSNQPQHF
TRBJ2-5,NA,NA,TRBV12-3/TRBV12-4,TGTGCCAGCAGTTTAAGAGGGAAAGAGACCCAGTACTTC,CASSLRGKETQYF
TRBJ2-5,NA,TRBD2,TRBV3-1/TRBV3-2,TGTGCCAGCAGTCTTCGGACTAGCGGGGGGGCAAGGGAGACCCAGTACTTC,CASSLRTSGGARETQYF